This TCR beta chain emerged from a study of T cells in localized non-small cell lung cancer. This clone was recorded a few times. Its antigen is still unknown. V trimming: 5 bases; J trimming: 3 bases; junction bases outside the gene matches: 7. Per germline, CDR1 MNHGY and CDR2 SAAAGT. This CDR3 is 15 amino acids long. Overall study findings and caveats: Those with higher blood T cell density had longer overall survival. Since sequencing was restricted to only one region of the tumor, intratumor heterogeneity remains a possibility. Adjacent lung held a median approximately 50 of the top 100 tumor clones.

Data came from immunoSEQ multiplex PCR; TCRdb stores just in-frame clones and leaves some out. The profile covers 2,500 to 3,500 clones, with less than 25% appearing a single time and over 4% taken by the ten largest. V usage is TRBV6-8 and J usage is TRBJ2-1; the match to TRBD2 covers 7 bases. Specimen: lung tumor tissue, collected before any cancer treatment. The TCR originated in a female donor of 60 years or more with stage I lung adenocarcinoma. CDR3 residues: CASSERWGGYNEQFF. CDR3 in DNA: TGTGCCAGCAGTGAGAGGTGGGGGGGCTACAATGAGCAGTTCTTC.